This TCR beta chain came from a study of cytomegalovirus exposure and HLA in healthy donors. The study sampled nominally healthy donors, though unrecorded immune exposures were likely. CDR3 length: 16 residues. The germline V gene has CDR1 SGHTA and CDR2 FQGNSA. Trimming cost V 0 bases and J 7 bases; bases outside gene matches: 7. PCR involved 60 Vbeta and 13 Jbeta primers. Sequencing used immunoSEQ multiplex PCR; TCRdb keeps in-frame clones, though not all of them. The table has about 160,000 clones, about 65% seen once. The sequence came from a middle-aged man in good health and CMV-seropositive. Sequences were obtained from PBMCs. The genes are TRBV7-2 and TRBJ1-2; TRBD1 agrees at 11 bases. The CDR3 region has the DNA TGTGCCAGCAGCTTAGCGCACGGACAGGGGGCATCTGGCTACACCTTC. This codes for CASSLAHGQGASGYTF.